This T cell receptor beta chain was captured by sequencing in a study of blood T cell repertoires in COVID-19. Study as a whole: PBMCs, B-cell-depleted T cells, or T cells provided the cDNA or gDNA that made up the material.

Assay: immunoSEQ multiplex PCR; the TCRdb copy retains only in-frame clones and omits some. Counted here are fewer than 150,000 clones, around 85% occurring once; the ten biggest clones make up approximately 20%. Trimming took 4 bases from V and 5 from J, leaving 17 bases between them. The germline CDR1 and CDR2 sequences are SQVTM and ANQGSEA. This CDR3 spans 14 amino acids. Specimen: peripheral blood. The TCR sequence derives from a woman in her forties or fifties who had recovered from COVID-19. The chain has TRBV29-1 and TRBJ1-2, with D possibly being TRBD1 (5 bases). CDR3 nucleotide sequence: TGCAGCGTTGGGGGGAAGGGAGGTGGATATGGCTACACCTTC. Protein: CSVGGKGGGYGYTF.